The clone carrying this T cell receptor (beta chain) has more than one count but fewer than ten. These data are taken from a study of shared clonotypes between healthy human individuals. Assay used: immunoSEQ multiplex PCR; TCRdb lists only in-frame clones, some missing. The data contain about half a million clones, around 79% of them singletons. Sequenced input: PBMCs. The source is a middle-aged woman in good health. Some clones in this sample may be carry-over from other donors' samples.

Written as DNA, the CDR3 is TGTGCCAGCAGCTTAGAGGACAGGGCCGGCTACACCTTC. It yields the protein CASSLEDRAGYTF. The J gene is TRBJ1-2, the V gene TRBV7-9; 8 bases agree with TRBD1. Germline values: CDR1 SEHNR, CDR2 FQNEAQ (reference sequence). The CDR3 covers 13 residues. V lost 1 base and J lost 8; bases outside the gene matches: 3.